What follows are 12 T cell receptor beta chains derived from one specimen sequenced in a study of blood T cell repertoires in COVID-19. The table came from immunoSEQ multiplex PCR; TCRdb's copy has only in-frame clones and leaves some out. The table includes under 60,000 clones, approximately 88% detected once. The sequencing sample was made of peripheral blood. Every receptor here comes from a man aged 65 to 85 with acute or convalescent COVID-19.

This rearrangement joins TRBV3-1 (or the pseudogene TRBV3-2) to TRBJ1-1; D might be TRBD1 (6 bases). Germline V gene data show CDR1 as LGHDT and CDR2 as YNNKEL (reference sequence). The V end lost 4 bases, the J end lost 4 bases, and 10 bases lay between the germline ends. The length of the CDR3 is 13 residues. CDR3 coding DNA: TGTGCCAGCAGCCGAACGACAGGCACTGAAGCTTTCTTT. Residues: CASSRTTGTEAFF.

V and J are TRBV6-5 and TRBJ1-5; a possible D gene is TRBD1 (5 bases). This CDR3 is 13 amino acids long. The germline CDR1 and CDR2 sequences are MNHEY and SVGAGI. V dropped 2 bases and J dropped 4 bases, with 6 bases sitting between them. CDR3 DNA: TGTGCCAGCAGTTACGACAGTAATCAGCCCCAGCATTTT. The encoded protein is CASSYDSNQPQHF.

The chain employs TRBV19 and TRBJ1-5, with TRBD1 as a possible D gene (5 bases). The CDR3 covers 15 residues. Trimming pared 9 bases from V and 0 bases from J, leaving 15 bases between. Germline-derived CDR1 and CDR2 are LNHDA and SQIVND (reference sequence). Written as DNA, the CDR3 is TGTGCCAGCTCGCGACAGCTAAATAGCAATCAGCCCCAGCATTTT. Translation gives CASSRQLNSNQPQHF.

The V call is TRBV30, the J call TRBJ1-4; 9 nucleotides line up with TRBD1. The CDR3 is made up of 15 amino acids. Germline loops: CDR1 GTSNPN, CDR2 SVGIG (reference sequence). The ends lost 2 bases at V and 6 bases at J; junction bases unmatched: 7. CDR3 amino acids: CAWSRSGTGYEKLFF. CDR3 nucleotides: TGTGCCTGGAGTCGCTCCGGGACAGGGTATGAAAAACTGTTTTTT.

The CDR3 bases are TGTGCCACCACCTCGGAGTCAGATACGCAGTATTTT. Translating it yields CATTSESDTQYF. V gene TRBV28 combines with J gene TRBJ2-3; D unresolved. Germline-derived CDR1 and CDR2 are MDHEN and SYDVKM. This CDR3 spans 12 amino acids. The V gene lost 10 bases and the J gene lost 4 bases, with 12 bases spanning the gap.

J is TRBJ2-2 and V is TRBV19, with D unresolved. This CDR3 comprises 13 residues. V was shortened by 5 bases and J by 8 bases, with 12 bases between the two germline ends. Germline CDR1 and CDR2: LNHDA and SQIVND (reference sequence). The DNA of the CDR3 is TGTGCCAGTAGTGAGGTCTCTCGTGGGGAGCTGTTTTTT. It codes for CASSEVSRGELFF.

This clone has more than one count but fewer than ten. The rearrangement links TRBV6-1 to TRBJ2-1, with 11 bases matching TRBD2. The germline V gene has CDR1 MNHNS and CDR2 SASEGT. V lost 2 bases, J lost 7 bases, and 4 bases stayed unmatched. The CDR3 loop spans 15 amino acids. The CDR3 loop is CASSETSGSWNEQFF. The CDR3 DNA reads TGTGCCAGCAGTGAAACTAGCGGGAGCTGGAATGAGCAGTTCTTC.

The chain recombines TRBV7-9 with TRBJ2-5; 9 bases align to TRBD1. The J segment lost 4 bases and the V segment lost 4 bases, leaving 4 bases of the junction unmatched. This CDR3 is 14 amino acids long. CDR1 and CDR2 from the germline V gene are SEHNR and FQNEAQ (reference sequence). CDR3 in DNA: TGTGCCAGCAGCTCGAGACAGGGGGGAGAGACCCAGTACTTC. This codes for CASSSRQGGETQYF.

The V call is TRBV15, the J call TRBJ1-6; D might be TRBD1 (6 bases). Trimming left V 5 bases short and J 8 bases short, with 13 bases between. CDR3 length: 14 amino acids. Germline-derived CDR1 and CDR2 are LNHNV and YYDKDF (reference sequence). CDR3: CATSLDRYYSPLHF. The DNA for the CDR3 is TGTGCCACCAGCCTCGACAGGTACTATTCACCCCTCCACTTT. The full variable domain, its missing parts supplied by reference TRBV15 and TRBJ1-6, is DAMVIQNPRYQVTQFGKPVTLSCSQTLNHNVMYWYQQKSSQAPKLLFHYYDKDFNNEADTPDNFQSRRPNTSFCFLDIRSPGLGDTAMYLCATSLDRYYSPLHFGNGTRLTVT.

The rearrangement uses TRBV6-6 and TRBJ1-5; possible D gene TRBD1, 5 bases. The germline V and J ends were trimmed by 6 bases and 1 base, with 28 bases remaining between them. This CDR3 is built from 20 residues. Looked up from germline, CDR1 is MNHNY and CDR2 is SVGAGI (reference sequence). CDR3 amino acids: CASSYSLVSVRGESNQPQHF. The DNA of the CDR3 is TGTGCCAGCAGCTACAGCCTAGTCTCCGTACGGGGGGAAAGCAATCAGCCCCAGCATTTT.

DNA of the CDR3: TGTGCCTGGCAACAGGGGGAGAACACTGAAGCTTTCTTT. It specifies CAWQQGENTEAFF. The chain employs TRBV30 and TRBJ1-1; 8 bases align to TRBD1. CDR3 size: 13 residues. Germline V CDR1 and CDR2: GTSNPN, SVGIG (reference sequence). The V and J ends lost 5 bases and 1 base, in that order; junction bases with no gene match: 3.

This chain joins TRBV28 and TRBJ2-2; 8 bases are a match to TRBD2. CDR3 length: 13 amino acids. Germline V CDR1 and CDR2: MDHEN, SYDVKM. V was clipped by 5 bases and J by 7 bases; unmatched bases: 3. This CDR3 reads CASSRTSIGELFF. The CDR3 nucleotides are TGTGCCAGCAGTAGGACTAGCATCGGGGAGCTGTTTTTT.